This entry features one T cell receptor beta chain sequence. Trimming pared 6 bases from V and 2 bases from J, leaving 9 bases between. The CDR3 totals 13 residues. Germline values: CDR1 KGHDR, CDR2 SFDVKD. TCR beta was sequenced from blood CD8+ and CD4+ T cells. The data were taken from a study of CD8 T cells in Susac syndrome. After extraction with the RNeasy kit, 0.5 to 1 ug of the RNA was reverse transcribed using random hexamers. MiXCR, applied by TCRdb to the immunoSEQ multiplex PCR reads, yields one record per CDR3 protein. The sample holds nearly 200,000 distinct CDR3 sequences, nearly 95% seen once.

Specimen: CD4+ T cells from PBMCs. This chain links TRBV24-1 with TRBJ2-5; no clear D gene. The clonotype comes from a human donor with multiple sclerosis. The CDR3, as DNA: TGTGCCACCAGTAGGACGACTCAAGAGACCCAGTACTTC. This encodes CATSRTTQETQYF.